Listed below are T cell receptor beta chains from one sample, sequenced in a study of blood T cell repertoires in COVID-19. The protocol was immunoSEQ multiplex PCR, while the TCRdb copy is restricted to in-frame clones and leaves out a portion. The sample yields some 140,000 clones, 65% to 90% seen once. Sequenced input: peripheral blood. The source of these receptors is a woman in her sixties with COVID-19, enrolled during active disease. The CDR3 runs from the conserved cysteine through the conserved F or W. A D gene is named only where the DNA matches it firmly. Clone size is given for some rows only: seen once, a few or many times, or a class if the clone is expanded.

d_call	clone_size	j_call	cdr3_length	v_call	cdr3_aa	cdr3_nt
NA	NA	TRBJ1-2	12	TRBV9	CASSDRVDGYTF	TGTGCCAGCAGCGACAGGGTGGACGGCTACACCTTC
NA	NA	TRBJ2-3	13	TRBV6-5	CASRGVGQDTQYF	TGTGCCAGCAGAGGTGTGGGCCAGGATACGCAGTATTTT
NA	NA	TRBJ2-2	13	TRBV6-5	CASSRQRGGELFF	TGTGCCAGCAGTCGACAGCGCGGCGGGGAGCTGTTTTTT
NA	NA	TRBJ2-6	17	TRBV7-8	CASSPGQHLSGANVLTF	TGTGCCAGCAGCCCCGGACAGCATCTCTCTGGGGCCAACGTCCTGACTTTC
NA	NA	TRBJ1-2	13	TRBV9	CASSGDGRKGYTF	TGTGCCAGCAGCGGGGACGGGAGGAAAGGCTACACCTTC
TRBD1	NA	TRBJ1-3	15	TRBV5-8	CASSPYRGPGNTIYF	TGTGCCAGCAGCCCCTACAGGGGGCCTGGAAACACCATATATTTT
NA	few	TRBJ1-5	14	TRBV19	CASSHRAGFRPQHF	TGTGCCAGTAGCCACAGGGCTGGGTTTCGGCCCCAGCATTTT
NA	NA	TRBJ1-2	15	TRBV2	CASSQESGTLHGYTF	TGTGCCAGCAGTCAGGAATCCGGGACACTACATGGCTACACCTTC
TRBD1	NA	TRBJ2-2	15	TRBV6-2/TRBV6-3	CASSNAGGRTGELFF	TGTGCCAGCAGTAATGCAGGGGGTCGCACCGGGGAGCTGTTTTTT
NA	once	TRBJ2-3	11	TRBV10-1	CATSGTDTQYF	TGCGCCACCTCAGGGACAGATACGCAGTATTTT
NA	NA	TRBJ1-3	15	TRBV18	CASSPNSVSGNTIYF	TGTGCCAGCTCACCAAACAGTGTTTCTGGAAACACCATATATTTT
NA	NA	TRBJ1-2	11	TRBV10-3	CATGGGYGYTF	TGTGCCACCGGAGGCGGCTATGGCTACACCTTC
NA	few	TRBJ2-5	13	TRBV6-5	CASSRLVQETQYF	TGTGCCAGCAGCAGACTAGTCCAAGAGACCCAGTACTTC
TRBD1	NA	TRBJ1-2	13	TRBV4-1	CASSRTGVWGYTF	TGCGCCAGCAGCCGAACAGGGGTGTGGGGCTACACCTTC
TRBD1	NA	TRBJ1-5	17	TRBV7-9	CASSKGQGALENQPQHF	TGTGCCAGCAGCAAGGGACAGGGGGCGCTGGAAAATCAGCCCCAGCATTTT
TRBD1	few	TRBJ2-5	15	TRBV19	CASSNRDRGGKTQYF	TGTGCCAGTAGTAACCGGGACAGGGGTGGAAAGACCCAGTACTTC
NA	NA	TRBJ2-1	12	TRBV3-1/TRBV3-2	CASSQAGGKQFF	TGTGCCAGCAGCCAAGCCGGGGGTAAGCAGTTCTTC
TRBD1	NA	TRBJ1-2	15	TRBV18	CASSLRQGPSYGYTF	TGTGCCAGCTCATTACGACAGGGTCCCTCCTATGGCTACACCTTC
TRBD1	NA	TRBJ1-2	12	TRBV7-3	CASSLPGQGHTF	TGTGCCAGCAGCCTCCCCGGACAGGGCCACACCTTC
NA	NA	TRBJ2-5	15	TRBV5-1	CASSLVAGSRETQYF	TGCGCCAGCAGCTTGGTCGCGGGCTCGAGGGAGACCCAGTACTTC
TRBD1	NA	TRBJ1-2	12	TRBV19	CASNSGGYGYTF	TGTGCCAGTAATTCAGGGGGCTATGGCTACACCTTC
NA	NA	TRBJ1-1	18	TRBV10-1	CASSESVLFANRNTEAFF	TGCGCCAGCAGTGAGTCTGTACTTTTTGCCAATCGGAACACTGAAGCTTTCTTT
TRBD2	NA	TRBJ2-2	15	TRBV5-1	CASSLSSGDTGELFF	TGCGCCAGCAGCTTGTCGAGCGGGGACACCGGGGAGCTGTTTTTT
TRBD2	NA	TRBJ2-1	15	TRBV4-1	CASSQVGTSYNEQFF	TGCGCCAGCAGCCAAGTAGGGACTAGCTACAATGAGCAGTTCTTC
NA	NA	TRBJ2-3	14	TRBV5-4	CASSLTSSTDTQYF	TGTGCCAGCAGCTTGACTTCTAGCACAGATACGCAGTATTTT
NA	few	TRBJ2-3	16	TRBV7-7	CASSLGVFSSTDTQYF	TGTGCTAGCAGCTTGGGAGTCTTCTCTAGCACAGATACGCAGTATTTT
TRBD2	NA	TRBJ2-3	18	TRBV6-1	CASSEIAGGLWSIDTQYF	TGTGCCAGCAGTGAAATAGCGGGGGGGTTATGGTCCATCGATACGCAGTATTTT
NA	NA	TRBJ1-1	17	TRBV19	CASSILDSSVGGTEAFF	TGTGCCAGTAGTATATTGGACAGCTCAGTCGGGGGGACTGAAGCTTTCTTT
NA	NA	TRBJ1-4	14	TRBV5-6	CASSLGGTNEKLFF	TGTGCCAGCAGCTTGGGAGGCACTAATGAAAAACTGTTTTTT
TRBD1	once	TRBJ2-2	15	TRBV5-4	CASSPRTGNTGELFF	TGTGCCAGCAGCCCCAGGACAGGGAACACCGGGGAGCTGTTTTTT
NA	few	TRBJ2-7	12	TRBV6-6	CASSNREGEQYF	TGTGCCAGCAGTAACAGGGAGGGCGAGCAGTACTTC
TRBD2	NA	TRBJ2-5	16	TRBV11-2	CASSLWEPGGSETQYF	TGTGCCAGCAGCTTATGGGAACCGGGGGGGTCAGAGACCCAGTACTTC
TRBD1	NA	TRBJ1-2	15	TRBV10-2	CASSPQTGLGYGYTF	TGCGCCAGCAGCCCCCAGACAGGGCTCGGCTATGGCTACACCTTC
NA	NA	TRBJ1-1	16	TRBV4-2	CASSHLGGNPNTEAFF	TGTGCCAGCAGCCATCTTGGAGGAAATCCGAACACTGAAGCTTTCTTT
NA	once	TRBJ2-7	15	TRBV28	CASSDGTGISYEQYF	TGTGCCAGCAGTGACGGTACAGGGATCTCCTACGAGCAGTACTTC
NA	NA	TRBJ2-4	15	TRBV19	CASRSPGQPKNIQYF	TGTGCCAGTAGGTCTCCGGGACAACCCAAAAACATTCAGTACTTC
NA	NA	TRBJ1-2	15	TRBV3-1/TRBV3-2	CASSQGPQGLGGYTF	TGTGCCAGCAGCCAAGGACCCCAGGGGCTCGGTGGCTACACCTTC
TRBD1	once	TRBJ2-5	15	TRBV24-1	CATCLGQGAQETQYF	TGTGCCACCTGCTTGGGACAGGGTGCCCAAGAGACCCAGTACTTC
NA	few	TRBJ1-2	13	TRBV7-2	CASSSSPGAGYTF	TGTGCCAGCAGCTCATCCCCAGGGGCCGGCTACACCTTC
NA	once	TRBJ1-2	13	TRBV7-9	CASSLGRNYGYTF	TGTGCCAGCAGTCTGGGGCGCAACTATGGCTACACCTTC
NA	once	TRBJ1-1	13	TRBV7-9	CASSLIGGFEAFF	TGTGCCAGCAGCTTAATAGGCGGTTTTGAAGCTTTCTTT